This T cell receptor (beta chain) was captured in a study of blood T cells in healthy people across ages. PCR was performed a second time for roughly 6 to 12 cycles using a sample-barcoded 5' primer and a J-beta primer mix. TCRdb re-derived calls from the 5' RACE reads in MiXCR, one entry per CDR3 protein. The table records over a million distinct CDR3 sequences, roughly 45% of them present only once. Findings and caveats of the study: PBMCs left unsorted prevented a conclusive naive versus antigen-experienced comparison.

Trimming stripped 7 bases from V and 0 bases from J, with 12 bases between. The length of the CDR3 is 16 residues. CDR1 is KGHDR and CDR2 is SFDVKD in the germline V gene. This clonotype was seen repeatedly, ten times or more. The antigen is not known. This sequence was found in a woman aged 60-75 years in good health. The chain combines TRBV24-1 with TRBJ2-6; D may correspond to TRBD1 or TRBD2 (5 bases each). Sequenced sample: blood. In DNA, the CDR3 is TGTGCCACCAGCCGGGGCGTAAGCTCTGGGGCCAACGTCCTGACTTTC. It specifies CATSRGVSSGANVLTF.